The 28 T cell receptor beta chains listed next were all sequenced from one sample in a study of cytomegalovirus exposure and HLA in healthy donors. The PCR used 60 Vbeta and 13 Jbeta primers. TCRdb keeps only in-frame clones here, not all; method: immunoSEQ multiplex PCR. The table lists 150,000 to 200,000 clones, roughly 83% of them singletons. Source material: PBMCs. Receptors were obtained from a woman aged 50 to 60 in good health and CMV-seronegative.

The table lists this clone with a count of one. The chain carries TRBV7-2 and TRBJ1-4, with TRBD1 matching 7 bases. The CDR3 runs to 18 residues. The germline V gene encodes CDR1 SGHTA and CDR2 FQGNSA. Trimming at V came to 2 bases and at J to 0 bases, leaving 9 bases not matched to a gene. The CDR3 protein is CASSLSAGTVATNEKLFF. As DNA, the CDR3 is TGTGCCAGCAGCTTATCCGCCGGGACAGTTGCAACTAATGAAAAACTGTTTTTT.

The chain uses TRBV5-5 and TRBJ2-7, with D possibly matching TRBD1 (5 bases). This CDR3 contains 14 residues. Between the trimmed V and J ends, which lost 0 bases and 3 bases, there was a span of 10 bases. CDR1 is SGHKS and CDR2 is YYEKEE in the germline V gene (reference sequence). The CDR3 DNA follows: TGTGCCAGCAGCTTGGTCCGACAGAACTACGAGCAGTACTTC. It specifies CASSLVRQNYEQYF.

This sequence joins TRBV6-5 and TRBJ1-6, with D perhaps TRBD1 (5 bases). Germline V gene data show CDR1 as MNHEY and CDR2 as SVGAGI. Trimming stripped 0 bases from V and 9 bases from J, with 12 bases between. This CDR3 comprises 15 residues. CDR3: CASSYSSQGGSPLHF. CDR3 coding DNA: TGTGCCAGCAGTTACTCATCTCAGGGTGGTTCACCCCTCCACTTT.

CDR3 loop: CASSPQTGAIYGYTF. DNA for the CDR3: TGTGCCAGCAGCCCTCAGACAGGTGCAATCTATGGCTACACCTTC. The chain uses TRBV7-2 and TRBJ1-2, with D perhaps matching TRBD1 (6 bases). Trimming took 5 bases from V and 4 from J, leaving 17 bases between them. Germline assignment: CDR1 SGHTA and CDR2 FQGNSA. The CDR3 is made up of 15 amino acids.

The V and J genes are TRBV7-3 and TRBJ1-1, with D unclear. From germline, CDR1 is SGHTA and CDR2 FQGTGA. CDR3 length equals 13 residues. V was clipped by 3 bases and J by 0 bases, with 5 bases between them. The CDR3, as DNA: TGTGCCAGCAGCTTGTCAATGAACACTGAAGCTTTCTTT. It yields the protein CASSLSMNTEAFF.

This chain connects TRBV18 to TRBJ2-2; D not resolved. V lost 3 bases, J lost 0 bases, and 14 bases lay in between. The CDR3 has 17 amino acids. Per germline, CDR1 KGHSH and CDR2 LQKENI. CDR3 sequence (DNA): TGTGCCAGCTCACCCCCCAGGTCTGACGCGAACACCGGGGAGCTGTTTTTT. Its translation: CASSPPRSDANTGELFF.

The genes are TRBV4-3 and TRBJ1-1, with 7 bases lining up with TRBD1. Germline V gene data show CDR1 as LGHNA and CDR2 as YSLEER. Losses at the gene ends were 2 bases for V and 2 bases for J; bases not matched to a gene: 5. The CDR3 loop spans 15 amino acids. CDR3 protein: CASSQSYRGNTEAFF. DNA of the CDR3: TGCGCCAGCAGCCAAAGCTACAGGGGTAACACTGAAGCTTTCTTT.

The rearrangement links TRBV28 to TRBJ2-5, with a tentative D call TRBD1 (6 bases). Germline CDR1 is MDHEN and CDR2 is SYDVKM. V was clipped by 4 bases and J by 4 bases, with 16 bases between them. The CDR3 totals 15 residues. The CDR3 here is CASSYGQPRGETQYF. The CDR3 DNA is TGTGCCAGCAGTTACGGACAGCCCCGGGGAGAGACCCAGTACTTC.

The rearrangement links TRBV6-6 to TRBJ1-1; D might be TRBD1 (5 bases). The germline gives CDR1 MNHNY, CDR2 SVGAGI (reference sequence). Deletions cut 0 bases from V and 11 bases from J, with 13 bases between. The CDR3 is 13 residues long. The chain's CDR3 is CASSYSNGGSAFF. CDR3 DNA: TGTGCCAGCAGTTACTCAAACGGGGGGTCGGCTTTCTTT.

V gene TRBV4-3 combines with J gene TRBJ2-1; D possibly corresponds to TRBD2 (5 bases). CDR1 is LGHNA and CDR2 is YSLEER in the germline V gene. Trimming pared 0 bases from V and 5 bases from J, leaving 17 bases between. The CDR3 is 17 amino acids. The CDR3 protein is CASSQELLLGSHNEQFF. The CDR3 region has the DNA TGCGCCAGCAGCCAAGAACTTCTTCTGGGGAGCCACAATGAGCAGTTCTTC.

This chain links TRBV7-2 with TRBJ1-2, with D unresolved. The V end lost 1 base, the J end lost 4 bases, and 13 bases lay between the germline ends. The germline CDR1 and CDR2 sequences are SGHTA and FQGNSA. The CDR3 is 15 residues long. The CDR3 nucleotides read TGTGCCAGCAGCTTAGGGTCGGGAAGTCCCTATGGCTACACCTTC. It codes for CASSLGSGSPYGYTF.

As for this clone: Germline is not matched at one junction end, which may reflect a read error. The sample carries other DNA sequences with the same CDR3. The chain couples TRBV25-1 to TRBJ1-4; perhaps TRBD1 as D (5 bases). Germline CDR1 and CDR2: MGHDK and SYGVNS. The CDR3 length is 15 residues. The CDR3 region is CASSEYQGTLEKLFF. The DNA of the CDR3 is TGTGCCAGCAGTGAATACCAGGGCACACTTGAAAAACTATTTTTT.

The chain employs TRBV6-5 and TRBJ2-5; no clear D. CDR3 length equals 15 residues. Per the germline V gene, CDR1 is MNHEY and CDR2 is SVGAGI. V was cut by 8 bases and J by 4 bases, with 20 bases left in between. For the CDR3, the DNA is TGTGCCAGCCGTAAAGACCTACCGCCAGGAGAGACCCAGTACTTC. Protein product: CASRKDLPPGETQYF.

A few counts support this clone. This chain connects TRBV14 to TRBJ1-2; a weak D match, TRBD1 (5 bases). V dropped 1 base and J dropped 5 bases, with 17 bases sitting between them. Germline V lookup: CDR1 SGHDN, CDR2 FVKESK. CDR3 size: 16 residues. The CDR3 protein is CASSQVGLRGGYGYTF. CDR3 DNA: TGTGCCAGCAGCCAAGTCGGGCTTCGCGGGGGGTATGGCTACACCTTC.

This clone was found a few times. As DNA, the CDR3 is TGTGCCAGCTCACAAGGTCAGGGTTGGGGTATTGGGGACACTGAAGCTTTCTTT. Its translation: CASSQGQGWGIGDTEAFF. This chain links TRBV18 with TRBJ1-1, with a tentative D call TRBD1 (5 bases). The V end lost 4 bases, the J end lost 3 bases, and 24 bases lay between the germline ends. This CDR3 has 18 amino acids. CDR1 and CDR2 (germline): KGHSH, LQKENI.

V usage is TRBV11-2 and J usage is TRBJ2-3, with 14 bases identical to TRBD2. Looked up from germline, CDR1 is SGHAT and CDR2 is FQNNGV. This CDR3 has 19 residues. J gave up 2 bases and V 5 bases, and 12 bases lay outside the gene matches. CDR3 residues: CASSPGGLAGVRYTDTQYF. Written as DNA, the CDR3 is TGTGCCAGCAGCCCTGGGGGACTAGCGGGAGTTAGGTACACAGATACGCAGTATTTT.

The CDR3 loop reads CASSYGDRDGYTF. The CDR3 DNA is TGCGCCAGCAGCTACGGGGACAGGGACGGCTACACCTTC. The V and J genes are TRBV5-1 and TRBJ1-2; TRBD1 matches 9 bases. The CDR3 has 13 amino acids. The germline CDR1 and CDR2 sequences are SGHRS and YFSETQ. V trimming: 3 bases; J trimming: 8 bases; junction bases outside the gene matches: 5.

This chain connects TRBV11-2 to TRBJ2-1; 7 bases match TRBD2. This CDR3 spans 15 amino acids. With 1 base clipped from V and 3 bases from J, the junction kept 3 bases outside the gene matches. Germline V lookup: CDR1 SGHAT, CDR2 FQNNGV. The CDR3 sequence: CASSLGGGNYNEQFF. In DNA form, the CDR3 reads TGTGCCAGCAGCTTAGGCGGGGGTAACTACAATGAGCAGTTCTTC.

V usage is TRBV5-1 and J usage is TRBJ1-3; D uncertain. V lost 3 bases and J 0 bases, leaving 10 bases between the germline ends. CDR1 is SGHRS, CDR2 YFSETQ, per germline. The CDR3 has 15 amino acids. The chain's CDR3 is CASSSGVISGNTIYF. In DNA, the CDR3 is TGCGCCAGCAGCTCGGGTGTGATCTCTGGAAACACCATATATTTT.

The chain carries TRBV5-5 and TRBJ2-7; 7 bases map to TRBD1. Germline CDR1 reads SGHKS; CDR2 reads YYEKEE (reference sequence). With 4 bases clipped from V and 3 bases from J, the junction kept 4 bases outside the gene matches. The CDR3 totals 13 residues. CDR3 coding DNA: TGTGCCAGCAGCCGACAGGGCAACTACGAGCAGTACTTC. Its translation: CASSRQGNYEQYF.

This rearrangement joins TRBV18 to TRBJ2-7; 9 nucleotides agree with TRBD1. Trimming took 3 bases from V and 5 from J; bases not matched to a gene: 2. This CDR3 contains 13 residues. CDR1 is KGHSH, CDR2 LQKENI, per germline. CDR3 loop: CASSPRQGDEQYF. CDR3 DNA: TGTGCCAGCTCACCGAGACAGGGGGACGAGCAGTACTTC.

The chain recombines TRBV7-3 with TRBJ2-1; 12 positions agree with TRBD2. This CDR3 is built from 18 residues. Germline loops: CDR1 SGHTA, CDR2 FQGTGA. With V trimmed by 3 bases and J by 0 bases, 6 bases remained unmatched. Written as DNA, the CDR3 is TGTGCCAGCAGCTTCGGGACTAGCGGGTCGAGCTCCTACAATGAGCAGTTCTTC. It specifies CASSFGTSGSSSYNEQFF.

The chain carries TRBV7-2 and TRBJ2-7; 7 bases map to TRBD1. This CDR3 contains 15 residues. With V trimmed by 1 base and J by 0 bases, 3 bases remained unmatched. Germline CDR1 reads SGHTA; CDR2 reads FQGNSA. The CDR3 DNA follows: TGTGCCAGCAGCTTAGGACAGGGCTACTCCTACGAGCAGTACTTC. Translation: CASSLGQGYSYEQYF.

The V call is TRBV5-8, the J call TRBJ2-3; 9 bases agree with TRBD2. V shed 2 bases, J shed 6 bases, and the junction held 10 bases outside the gene matches. This CDR3 region has 16 residues. Germline V CDR1 and CDR2: SGHTS, YDEGEE. CDR3 residues: CASSFAGGPAGDTQYF. CDR3 nucleotide sequence: TGTGCCAGCAGCTTTGCGGGGGGGCCCGCCGGGGATACGCAGTATTTT. Full variable domain (rest looked up from reference TRBV5-8 and TRBJ2-3): EAGVTQSPTHLIKTRGQQATLRCSPISGHTSVYWYQQALGLGLQFLLWYDEGEERNRGNFPPRFSGRQFPNYSSELNVNALELEDSALYLCASSFAGGPAGDTQYFGPGTRLTVL.

The rearrangement links TRBV5-1 to TRBJ2-2; 13 bases align to TRBD2. CDR1 and CDR2 (germline): SGHRS, YFSETQ. J gave up 4 bases and V 4 bases, and 7 bases lay outside the gene matches. The CDR3 extends over 17 amino acids. The CDR3 DNA follows: TGCGCCAGCAGCCCACCGTGGACTAGCGGGAGCACCGGGGAGCTGTTTTTT. It is translated as CASSPPWTSGSTGELFF.

The chain couples TRBV4-1 to TRBJ2-1, with 14 bases fitting TRBD2. This CDR3 comprises 19 residues. Unmatched junction bases numbered 6, after V lost 1 base and J lost 1 base. Germline V CDR1 and CDR2: MGHRA, YSYEKL. The DNA of the CDR3 is TGCGCCAGCAGCCAAGTAGGACTAGCGGGAGGCGGGTCCTACAATGAGCAGTTCTTC. This translates into CASSQVGLAGGGSYNEQFF.

J is TRBJ2-7 and V is TRBV6-1; weak D call: TRBD2 (6 bases). Germline V gene data show CDR1 as MNHNS and CDR2 as SASEGT. This CDR3 comprises 11 residues. The ends were cut back, 7 bases at V and 4 bases at J, with 8 bases in the middle. For the CDR3, the DNA is TGTGCCAGCAACGGGGGATACGAGCAGTACTTC. Its protein is CASNGGYEQYF.

V gene TRBV19 combines with J gene TRBJ1-2; 9 positions match TRBD1. The CDR3 is 14 amino acids. The germline CDR1 and CDR2 sequences are LNHDA and SQIVND (reference sequence). The V segment lost 7 bases and the J segment 2 bases; nucleotides outside the gene matches: 5. DNA of the CDR3: TGTGCCAGTACCCCGACAGGGGGGAACTATGGCTACACCTTC. Translating gives CASTPTGGNYGYTF.